Presented here are 25 T cell receptor beta chains from one specimen sequenced in a study of blood T cells in healthy people across ages. Primers used in a second PCR of about 7 to 12 cycles were a sample-barcoded 5' primer and a J-beta primer mix. TCRdb reanalysed the 5' RACE reads using MiXCR and keeps one entry per CDR3 protein. The top ten hold 15% to 19% of the sample, which has hundreds of thousands of distinct CDR3 sequences, 32% seen once. Sequencing input: blood. The receptors originated from a woman of 80 years or more in good health.

The chain combines TRBV20-1 with TRBJ2-7; 8 bases align to TRBD2. CDR1 DFQATT and CDR2 SNEGSKA come from the germline V gene (reference sequence). This CDR3 is built from 14 residues. V lost 3 bases and J lost 3; bases outside the gene matches: 7. As DNA, the CDR3 is TGCAGTGCTAGTAATAGCGGGGACATCTACGAGCAGTACTTC. Translation: CSASNSGDIYEQYF.

In its sample, this clonotype was seen many times. The chain employs TRBV11-3 and TRBJ2-1, with TRBD1 as a possible D gene (6 bases). Trimming stripped 5 bases from V and 0 bases from J, with 17 bases between. This CDR3 has 17 amino acids. Per the germline V gene, CDR1 is SGHNT and CDR2 is YENEEA. CDR3 nucleotide sequence: TGTGCCAGCAGCCCCGCCGGACAGTGGAGCTCCTACAATGAGCAGTTCTTC. The encoded protein is CASSPAGQWSSYNEQFF.

This clonotype was observed at least ten times. The rearrangement uses TRBV7-9 and TRBJ1-5; maybe TRBD1 (5 bases). Looked up from germline, CDR1 is SEHNR and CDR2 is FQNEAQ (reference sequence). Trimming removed 5 bases from V and 4 bases from J, with 9 bases in between. CDR3 length equals 13 residues. In nucleotides, the CDR3 is TGTGCCAGCAGCAGGGGAGCGAATCAGCCCCAGCATTTT. Translation: CASSRGANQPQHF.

The chain combines TRBV3-1 with TRBJ2-6; D might be TRBD1 or TRBD2, each matching 6 bases. The CDR3 loop spans 18 amino acids. Deletions cut 4 bases from V and 7 bases from J, with 23 bases between. Germline assignment: CDR1 LGHDT and CDR2 YNNKEL (reference sequence). The CDR3 DNA reads as TGTGCCAGCAGCCCTCGAGTAGGGGGGATCCCGCGAGCCAACGTCCTGACTTTC. This encodes CASSPRVGGIPRANVLTF. The full variable domain, in which reference TRBV3-1 and TRBJ2-6 provide the parts outside the CDR3, is DTAVSQTPKYLVTQMGNDKSIKCEQNLGHDTMYWYKQDSKKFLKIMFSYNNKELIINETVPNRFSPKSPDKAHLNLHINSLELGDSAVYFCASSPRVGGIPRANVLTFGAGSRLTVL.

This clonotype was observed many times. The chain has TRBV27 and TRBJ2-7; 11 nucleotides agree with TRBD1. The CDR3 sequence is 16 residues long. Trimming at V came to 1 base and at J to 2 bases, leaving 4 bases not matched to a gene. CDR1 and CDR2 from the germline V gene are MNHEY and SMNVEV (reference sequence). The CDR3 sequence: CASSLWPGQGAYEQYF. Written as DNA, the CDR3 is TGTGCCAGCAGTTTATGGCCGGGACAGGGGGCCTACGAGCAGTACTTC.

This clonotype was detected ten times or more. This could be a read error, since a much larger clone is one nucleotide away. This chain links TRBV7-9 with TRBJ2-5, with D unresolved. The CDR3 sequence is 14 residues long. V was pared by 1 base and J by 11 bases, with 17 bases between. In germline, CDR1 is SEHNR, CDR2 FQNEAQ (reference sequence). CDR3 sequence (DNA): TGTGCCAGCAGCTTAGGTGGCCCCGACAATGAGCAGTACTTC. Translation: CASSLGGPDNEQYF. Full variable domain (outside the CDR3, taken from reference TRBV7-9 and TRBJ2-5): DTGVSQNPRHKITKRGQNVTFRCDPISEHNRLYWYRQTLGQGPEFLTYFQNEAQLEKSRLLSDRFSAERPKGSFSTLEIQRTEQGDSAMYLCASSLGGPDNEQYFGPGTRLLVL.

In regard to this clonotype: The conserved final phenylalanine or tryptophan is absent from the CDR3, which likely points to a read error. This chain joins TRBV5-1 and TRBJ2-3; D possibly corresponds to TRBD2 (6 bases). CDR3 size: 12 residues. CDR1 is SGHRS, CDR2 YFSETQ, per germline. CDR3 DNA sequence: TGCGCCGGCAGCGGGTTAGCAGATACGCAGTATTCT. Translating it yields CAGSGLADTQYS.

This clonotype was seen ten or more times. The chain combines TRBV5-8 with TRBJ2-3; D is unresolved. V lost 5 bases and J lost 6, with 19 bases in between. Looked up from germline, CDR1 is SGHTS and CDR2 is YDEGEE. This CDR3 comprises 15 residues. CDR3 bases: TGTGCCAGCAGTTCTGGATCTATGGCTGGGGATACGCAGTATTTT. Translated, it gives CASSSGSMAGDTQYF.

The rearrangement joins TRBV7-2 to TRBJ2-1; 8 bases map to TRBD2. The CDR3 totals 14 residues. V was clipped by 8 bases and J by 10 bases; unmatched bases: 13. CDR1 is SGHTA, CDR2 FQGNSA, per germline. Here the CDR3 reads CASQRQREREEQFF. For the CDR3, the DNA is TGTGCCAGCCAGAGACAGCGGGAGAGAGAAGAGCAGTTCTTC.

The sample holds many counts of this clonotype. The CDR3 region is CASSRVTGVQETQYF. The CDR3 nucleotides read TGTGCCAGCAGCCGAGTTACGGGGGTTCAAGAGACCCAGTACTTC. The chain recombines TRBV12-3 or TRBV12-4 with TRBJ2-5, with D perhaps matching TRBD2 (6 bases). The CDR3 runs 15 residues. Trimming took 6 bases from V and 2 from J, leaving 16 bases between them.

The V call is TRBV7-2, the J call TRBJ2-5; D tentatively reads TRBD1 or TRBD2 (5 bases each). In germline, CDR1 is SGHTA, CDR2 FQGNSA. This CDR3 has 13 amino acids. Trimming took 7 bases from V and 2 from J, leaving 11 bases between them. This chain's CDR3 is CASTPGRQETQYF. The CDR3 DNA follows: TGTGCCAGCACCCCGGGGCGGCAAGAGACCCAGTACTTC.

This clonotype has a count of ten or more. This sequence joins TRBV20-1 and TRBJ2-3; maybe TRBD2 (6 bases). V dropped 0 bases and J dropped 6 bases, with 19 bases sitting between them. Germline V gene lookup returns CDR1 DFQATT and CDR2 SNEGSKA (reference sequence). The CDR3 covers 16 residues. The CDR3 sequence: CSARDQSSGRGDTQYF. The CDR3 coding sequence is TGCAGTGCTAGAGATCAATCCAGCGGCCGGGGGGATACGCAGTATTTT.

A word on this clonotype: A much larger clone differs by one base, so this may be a read error. The V and J genes are TRBV4-1 and TRBJ2-5, with 8 positions matching TRBD2. Looked up from germline, CDR1 is MGHRA and CDR2 is YSYEKL. The CDR3 totals 17 residues. The CDR3 is CASSQDGGGTGQETRYF. As DNA, the CDR3 is TGCGCCAGCAGCCAAGACGGGGGGGGTACGGGGCAAGAGACCCGGTACTTC.

The chain carries TRBV7-3 and TRBJ2-2; 9 bases match TRBD1. The CDR3 totals 15 residues. Trimming removed 1 base from V and 5 bases from J; junction bases left unmatched: 2. Germline V gene sequence: CDR1 SGHTA, CDR2 FQGTGA. The CDR3 DNA reads TGTGCCAGCAGCTTAAGACAGGGGGAGACCGGGGAGCTGTTTTTT. This codes for CASSLRQGETGELFF.

Ten or more counts support this clonotype. V is TRBV7-9 and J is TRBJ2-3; 7 nucleotides line up with TRBD2. V trimming: 5 bases; J trimming: 1 base; junction bases outside the gene matches: 9. The CDR3 sequence is 16 residues long. From germline, CDR1 is SEHNR and CDR2 FQNEAQ (reference sequence). The CDR3 sequence: CASSPVTGGRTDTQYF. The CDR3 DNA is TGTGCCAGCAGCCCAGTGACGGGGGGACGCACAGATACGCAGTATTTT. Drawing the rest from reference TRBV7-9 and TRBJ2-3, the complete variable domain is DTGVSQNPRHKITKRGQNVTFRCDPISEHNRLYWYRQTLGQGPEFLTYFQNEAQLEKSRLLSDRFSAERPKGSFSTLEIQRTEQGDSAMYLCASSPVTGGRTDTQYFGPGTRLTVL.

This clonotype was detected ten times or more. The V and J genes are TRBV15 and TRBJ1-2; 7 bases are a match to TRBD1. The V gene end was trimmed by 6 bases and the J gene end by 0 bases; junction bases not matched to a gene: 4. Germline assignment: CDR1 LNHNV and CDR2 YYDKDF (reference sequence). This CDR3 spans 14 amino acids. The CDR3 loop reads CATRHGQANYGYTF. The CDR3 DNA is TGTGCCACCAGGCATGGACAGGCTAACTATGGCTACACCTTC.

Only a few counts were recorded for this clonotype. A much larger clone differs from this one at a single base, so this may be a read error. The genes are TRBV9 and TRBJ2-7; perhaps TRBD2 as D (6 bases). The germline V and J ends were trimmed by 0 bases and 0 bases, with 10 bases remaining between them. Germline CDR1 reads SGDLS; CDR2 reads YYNGEE. The CDR3 sequence is 15 residues long. CDR3 sequence: CASSVGGDSSYEQYF. Here the CDR3 DNA reads TGTGCCAGCAGCGTAGGCGGGGATAGCTCCTACGAGCAGTACTTC.

V and J are TRBV11-2 and TRBJ1-1, with D maybe TRBD1 (5 bases). The CDR3 extends over 15 amino acids. V shed 1 base and J shed 1 base, with 10 bases lying between them. Germline CDR1 and CDR2: SGHAT and FQNNGV. CDR3 amino acids: CASSLGVQENTEAFF. CDR3 DNA sequence: TGTGCCAGCAGCTTAGGGGTACAGGAGAACACTGAAGCTTTCTTT.

The V call is TRBV12-3 or TRBV12-4, the J call TRBJ1-2; 9 bases fit TRBD1. This CDR3 has 17 amino acids. After removal of 11 bases from V and 0 bases from J, the junction contained 16 bases not matched to a gene. CDR3 bases: TGTGCCTGCACCCCCGGGACAGGGTTTAAATCTAACTATGGCTACACCTTC. Its protein is CACTPGTGFKSNYGYTF.

This clonotype was observed many times. The chain uses TRBV27 and TRBJ1-2; no firm D call. The CDR3 loop spans 14 amino acids. V was trimmed by 6 bases and J by 8 bases, leaving 19 bases between them. CDR1 is MNHEY, CDR2 SMNVEV, per germline (reference sequence). The CDR3 DNA is TGTGCCAGCAGGCCGGGCCTCAACCCTAACGGCTACACCTTC. Its translation is CASRPGLNPNGYTF.

The chain joins TRBV7-6 to TRBJ2-7; 7 nucleotides line up with TRBD1. J gave up 1 base and V 2 bases, and 5 bases lay outside the gene matches. This CDR3 is built from 15 residues. The germline V gene has CDR1 SGHVS and CDR2 FNYEAQ. CDR3 sequence (DNA): TGTGCCAGCAGCTTACAGGGGGACATTTCCTACGAGCAGTACTTC. This codes for CASSLQGDISYEQYF.

This clonotype showed up many times. J is TRBJ2-3 and V is TRBV5-1; 7 bases fit TRBD1. The CDR3 has 16 residues. Germline CDR1 reads SGHRS; CDR2 reads YFSETQ. Trimming removed 3 bases from V and 8 bases from J; junction bases left unmatched: 15. The CDR3 nucleotides are TGCGCCAGCAGCTCTTCCGGGACAGAGCAATTGGCTACGCAGTATTTT. Residues: CASSSSGTEQLATQYF.

This clonotype has ten or more counts. CDR3 residues: CASSFYKGGYTF. CDR3 bases: TGTGCCAGCAGCTTTTACAAAGGGGGCTACACCTTC. The genes are TRBV7-9 and TRBJ1-2; unclear D gene. Germline CDR1 is SEHNR and CDR2 is FQNEAQ (reference sequence). With 3 bases removed from V and 8 bases from J, the gap between germline ends came to 10 bases. The CDR3 loop spans 12 amino acids.

The table lists this clonotype with many counts. The chain combines TRBV6-6 with TRBJ2-4; a weak D match, TRBD2 (5 bases). The germline gives CDR1 MNHNY, CDR2 SVGAGI (reference sequence). The CDR3 spans 13 residues. The V end lost 7 bases, the J end lost 9 bases, and 16 bases lay between the germline ends. The CDR3: CASIAAGESIQYF. The CDR3 region has the DNA TGTGCCAGCATCGCCGCCGGGGAAAGCATTCAGTACTTC.

This clonotype was observed a handful of times. This chain uses TRBV6-6 with TRBJ1-1; TRBD1 aligns across 8 bases. This CDR3 has 15 residues. Germline V gives CDR1 MNHNY, CDR2 SVGAGI (reference sequence). J gave up 0 bases and V 2 bases, and 2 bases lay outside the gene matches. The chain's CDR3 is CASSYRQGLNTEAFF. CDR3 nucleotide sequence: TGTGCCAGCAGTTACCGACAGGGGCTGAACACTGAAGCTTTCTTT.